This TCR beta chain came from a study of cytomegalovirus exposure and HLA in healthy donors. Study-level results: Sequencing probably produced one cluster of sequence variants that were highly shared. CMV serostatus was the sole immune exposure data available. Reportedly, fewer N-insertions than the roughly 690-donor mean appeared in an Asian-associated ancestry cluster in a later analysis.

Trimming took off 0 bases at V and 2 bases at J, with 13 bases between the two ends. The CDR3 is 17 residues long. The V gene's germline CDR1 is MNHEY and CDR2 SMNVEV (reference sequence). The study ran its PCR with 60 Vbeta and 13 Jbeta primers. Method: immunoSEQ multiplex PCR; TCRdb's copy keeps in-frame clones and lacks some. This repertoire shows hundreds of thousands of clones, around 83% found once; its top ten account for 0.2% to 0.3%. With respect to this clone: What it binds is unknown.

The chain recombines TRBV27 with TRBJ2-2; D remains ambiguous. The material sequenced was PBMCs. The TCR comes from a girl aged 2-15 years in good health and CMV-seronegative. The CDR3 reads CASSLSWLVGNTGELFF. CDR3 nucleotide sequence: TGTGCCAGCAGTTTATCGTGGCTAGTCGGTAACACCGGGGAGCTGTTTTTT.